Below, one T cell receptor beta chain is given with its context. TCRdb's copy holds only in-frame clones and misses some; the assay was immunoSEQ multiplex PCR. The repertoire includes 23,000 or so clones, about 90% of them detected once, and roughly 5% sits in the top ten. The data belong to a study of chemoradiotherapy in HPV16-positive cancers. Repertoires were sampled repeatedly during chemoradiotherapy. The germline V gene has CDR1 WNHNN and CDR2 SYGVQD (reference sequence). There are 15 residues in the CDR3. Trimming left V 4 bases short and J 0 bases short, with 10 bases between. The chain links TRBV10-1 to TRBJ1-3; D not resolved. The source is a human donor with HPV-associated anogenital cancer. This sample comprised blood, obtained from a patient who underwent chemoradiotherapy. The CDR3 DNA follows: TGCGCCAGCAGTGGGAGCGCCAGCTCTGGAAACACCATATATTTT. It yields the protein CASSGSASSGNTIYF.